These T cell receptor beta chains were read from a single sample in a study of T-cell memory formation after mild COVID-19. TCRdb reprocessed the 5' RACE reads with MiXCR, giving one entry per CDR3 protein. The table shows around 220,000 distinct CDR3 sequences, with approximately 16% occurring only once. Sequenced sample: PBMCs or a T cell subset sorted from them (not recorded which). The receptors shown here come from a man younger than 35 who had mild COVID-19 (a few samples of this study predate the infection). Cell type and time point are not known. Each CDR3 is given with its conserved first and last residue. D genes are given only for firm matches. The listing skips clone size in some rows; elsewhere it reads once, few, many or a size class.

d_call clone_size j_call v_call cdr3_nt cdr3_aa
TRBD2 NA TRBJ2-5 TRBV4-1 TGCGCCAGCAGCCAAGGAGACGGGGGGGGAGAGACCCAGTACTTC CASSQGDGGGETQYF
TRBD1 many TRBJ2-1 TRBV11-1 TGTGCCAGCAGCTTATTGACAGGGGCCTACAATGAGCAGTTCTTC CASSLLTGAYNEQFF
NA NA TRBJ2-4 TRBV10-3 TGTGCCATCAGTGAGTCGTCAGGATACATTCAGTACTTC CAISESSGYIQYF
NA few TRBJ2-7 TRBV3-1 TGTGCCAGCAGCCAAGGAAACAGGTTTTACGAGCAGTACTTC CASSQGNRFYEQYF
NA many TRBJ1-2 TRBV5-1 TGCGCCAGCAGCGACGGACAGTCCTATGGCTACACCTTC CASSDGQSYGYTF
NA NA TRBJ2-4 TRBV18 TGTGCCAGCTCACCCGGACAGTTTTTAGCCAAAAACATTCAGTACTTC CASSPGQFLAKNIQYF
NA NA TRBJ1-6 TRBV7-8 TGTGCCAGCAGCTTCACCAGGGTCGATTCACCCCTCCACTTT CASSFTRVDSPLHF
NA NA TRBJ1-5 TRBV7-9 TGTGCCAGCAGCTCGGGGATCAATCAGCCCCAGCATTTT CASSSGINQPQHF
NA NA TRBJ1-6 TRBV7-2 TGTGCCAGCAGCTTAGGGACCGGCTCTCCCCTCCACTTT CASSLGTGSPLHF
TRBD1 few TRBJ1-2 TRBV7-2 TGTGCCAGCAGCTTACTATGGACAGGGGGCAACTATGGCTACACCTTC CASSLLWTGGNYGYTF
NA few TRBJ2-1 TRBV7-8 TGTGCCAGCAGCGCCCAGGGAGCGGGTCCCAATGAGCAGTTCTTC CASSAQGAGPNEQFF
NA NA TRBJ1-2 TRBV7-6 TGTGCCAGCAGCTTAGCGGGGCAGGACTATGGCTACACCTTC CASSLAGQDYGYTF
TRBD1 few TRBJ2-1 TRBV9 TGTGCCAGCAGCGGACAGGGAGCCTACAATGAGCAGTTCTTC CASSGQGAYNEQFF
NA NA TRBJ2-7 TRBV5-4 TGTGCCAGCAGCTTCTCTCGGGACAACTCCTACGAGCAGTACTTC CASSFSRDNSYEQYF
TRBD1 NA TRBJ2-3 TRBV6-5 TGTGCCAGCAGTTACTCGGGACAGGTCTCATCAGATACGCAGTATTTT CASSYSGQVSSDTQYF
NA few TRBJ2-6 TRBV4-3 TGCGCCAGCAGCCAAGACCTGGTAGGCTCTGGGGCCAACGTCCTGACTTTC CASSQDLVGSGANVLTF
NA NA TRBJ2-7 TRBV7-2 TGTGCCAGCAGGTACGGGGTACACTCCTACGAGCAGTACTTC CASRYGVHSYEQYF
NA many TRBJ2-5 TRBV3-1 TGTGCCAGCAGCCAGGGGAGGCGGGAGACCCAGTACTTC CASSQGRRETQYF
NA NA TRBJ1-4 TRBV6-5 TGTGCCAGCAGTACCGGTTCCGTTGTAAAACTGTTTTTT CASSTGSVVKLFF
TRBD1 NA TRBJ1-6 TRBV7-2 TGTGCCAGCAGCCTGAGGACAGGGGAATCACCCCTCCACTTT CASSLRTGESPLHF
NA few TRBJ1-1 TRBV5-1 TGCGCCAGCAGCTTCACAGGGTCGGACACTGAAGCTTTCTTT CASSFTGSDTEAFF
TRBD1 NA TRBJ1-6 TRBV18 TGTGCCAGCTCACAAGAACAGGGGGCGCAAGGATCACCCCTCCACTTT CASSQEQGAQGSPLHF
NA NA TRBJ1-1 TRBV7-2 TGTGCCAGCAGCCCCCGGCAGGGCAGTATTGACACTGAAGCTTTCTTT CASSPRQGSIDTEAFF
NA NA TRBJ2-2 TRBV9 TGTGCCAGCAGCCCCCACAGGGTTTTAGGAACCGGGGAGCTGTTTTTT CASSPHRVLGTGELFF
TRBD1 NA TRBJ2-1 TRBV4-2 TGTGCCAGCAGCCAAGACGGGACAGGGGCCTACAATGAGCAGTTCTTC CASSQDGTGAYNEQFF
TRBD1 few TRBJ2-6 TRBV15 TGTGCCACCAGCATTGACAGGGCTGGGGCCAACGTCCTGACTTTC CATSIDRAGANVLTF
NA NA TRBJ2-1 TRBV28 TGTGCCAGCAGTTCCCAGGGGCGGGGCTACAATGAGCAGTTCTTC CASSSQGRGYNEQFF
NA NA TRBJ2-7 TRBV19 TGTGCCAGTAGTACCACCGGGAAGCAGTACTTC CASSTTGKQYF
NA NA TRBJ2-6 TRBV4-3 TGCGCCAGCAGCCAAGCAGGGGCTCTTTCTGGGGCCAACGTCCTGACTTTC CASSQAGALSGANVLTF
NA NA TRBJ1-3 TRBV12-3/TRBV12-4 TGTGCCAGCAGTTTAGGGCAGACCCCTGGAAACACCATATATTTT CASSLGQTPGNTIYF
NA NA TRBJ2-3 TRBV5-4 TGTGCCAGCAGCGGGACCCAGACAGATACGCAGTATTTT CASSGTQTDTQYF
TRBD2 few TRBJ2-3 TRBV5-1 TGCGCCAGCAGCTTGTCGCCCCTTTTTGTAGCGGGGAGAGCAGATACGCAGTATTTT CASSLSPLFVAGRADTQYF
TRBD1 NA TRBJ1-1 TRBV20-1 TGCAGTGCTCGAATGGGACAGCCGAACACTGAAGCTTTCTTT CSARMGQPNTEAFF
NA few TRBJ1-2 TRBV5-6 TGTGCCAGCAGCTTGGATAGACGGAACTATGGCTACACCTTC CASSLDRRNYGYTF
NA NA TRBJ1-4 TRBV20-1 TGCAGTGCTACATTCCCCGGTAGTGGTCAAAAACTGTTTTTT CSATFPGSGQKLFF
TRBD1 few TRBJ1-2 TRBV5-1 TGCGCCAGCAGCTTGGATCTCCCGGGACAGAGGAACTATGGCTACACCTTC CASSLDLPGQRNYGYTF
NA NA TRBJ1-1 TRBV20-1 TGCAGTGCTAGAGACGGCCCTGGAAACACTGAAGCTTTCTTT CSARDGPGNTEAFF
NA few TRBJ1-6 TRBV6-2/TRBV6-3 TGTGCCAGCAGACCTAGGGACGCGGGGCTCTTTTTGAGTTCACCCCTCCACTTT CASRPRDAGLFLSSPLHF
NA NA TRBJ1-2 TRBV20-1 TGCAGTGCAACCTCGGGGGACCGGAACTATGGCTACACCTTC CSATSGDRNYGYTF
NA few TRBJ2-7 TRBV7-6 TGTGCCAGCAGCCATGCTGCAGGCTACGAGCAGTACTTC CASSHAAGYEQYF
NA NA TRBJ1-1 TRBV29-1 TGCAGCGTTGCGGGGTGGAGCACTGAAGCTTTCTTT CSVAGWSTEAFF
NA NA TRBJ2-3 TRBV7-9 TGTGCCAGCAGCTGGGGAGAATGGGATACGCAGTATTTT CASSWGEWDTQYF
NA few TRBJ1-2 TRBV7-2 TGTGCCAGCAGCAGGCCGGCGACGGTATATGGCTACACCTTC CASSRPATVYGYTF
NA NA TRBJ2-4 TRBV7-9 TGTGCCAGCAGCTTCTCCGACAGGAGACTAGCCAAAAACATTCAGTACTTC CASSFSDRRLAKNIQYF